This T cell receptor (beta chain) is drawn from a study of radiation and T cells in renal cell carcinoma. Study-level results: In blood, top tumor clones expanded by 2 weeks, shrinking by 4. Baseline intratumoral clonotype presence is unknown without pretreatment biopsies.

To note about this clone: Its antigen is not identified.

The protocol was immunoSEQ multiplex PCR, while the TCRdb copy is restricted to in-frame clones and leaves out a portion. The table includes approximately 140,000 clones, 88% detected once. V lost 0 bases and J 2 bases, leaving 13 bases between the germline ends. The germline V gene has CDR1 SGHRS and CDR2 YFSETQ. This CDR3 is built from 16 residues. Indicated time point: baseline pretreatment blood. Regarding treatment: 15 Gy SBRT to primary tumor, nephrectomy 4 weeks later. Radiation-treated patients gave blood at baseline, week 2 and week 4. The J gene is TRBJ2-3, the V gene TRBV5-1, with D unclear. Sequences were derived from blood, sampled from a patient whose treatment included radiotherapy and nephrectomy. The source of this sequence is a woman in her sixties or seventies with renal cell carcinoma. The CDR3 DNA reads as TGCGCCAGCAGCTTGGTAGGGAACCCTATCACAGATACGCAGTATTTT. Protein: CASSLVGNPITDTQYF.